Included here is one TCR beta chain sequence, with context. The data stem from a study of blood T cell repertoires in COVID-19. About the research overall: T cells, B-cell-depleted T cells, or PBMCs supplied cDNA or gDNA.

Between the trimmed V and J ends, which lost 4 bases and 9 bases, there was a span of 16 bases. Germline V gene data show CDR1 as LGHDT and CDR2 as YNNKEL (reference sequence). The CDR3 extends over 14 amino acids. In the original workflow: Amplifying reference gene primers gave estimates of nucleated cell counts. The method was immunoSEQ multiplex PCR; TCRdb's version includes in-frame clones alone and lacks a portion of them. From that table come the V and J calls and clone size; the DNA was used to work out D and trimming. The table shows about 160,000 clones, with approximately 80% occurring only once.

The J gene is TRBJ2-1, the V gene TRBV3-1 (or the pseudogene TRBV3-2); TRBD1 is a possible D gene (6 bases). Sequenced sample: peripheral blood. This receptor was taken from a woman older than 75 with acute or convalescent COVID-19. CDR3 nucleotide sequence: TGTGCCAGCAGCCTATCCACAGCCAGGGGTGAGCAGTTCTTC. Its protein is CASSLSTARGEQFF.